The rows below give T cell receptor beta chains drawn from one sample of a study of blood T cell repertoires in COVID-19. Assay used: immunoSEQ multiplex PCR; TCRdb lists only in-frame clones, some missing. This sample yields about 190,000 clones, of which about four fifths are seen a single time; approximately 5% belongs to the top ten. Sample: peripheral blood. These receptors were obtained from a woman in her 70s with active or convalescent COVID-19. The CDR3 runs from the conserved cysteine through the conserved F or W. The D gene is left open where the match is weak.

.	TRBV10-1	CAVGYRGHLADTQYF
.	TRBV28	CASSRWAVNNSPLHF
TRBD1	TRBV18	CASSPLRGRRYEQYF
TRBD2	TRBV15	CATSSGGLAVYNEQFF
.	TRBV12-5	CASGRDGTPLHF
TRBD1	TRBV5-5	CASSPFVGDRLNQPQHF
TRBD1	TRBV7-9	CASRQGSYEQYF
.	TRBV19	CASSTRVGGSMGNQPQHF
TRBD2	TRBV4-2	CASSQPGTSAAYEQYF
.	TRBV15	CATSRGGLNEKLFF
TRBD1	TRBV7-9	CASSFRDRAYEQYF
TRBD1	TRBV27	CASSSPGQGFTGELFF
.	TRBV11-3	CASSLGARSGEQFF
TRBD2	TRBV27	CASSLTSGRFPYEQYF
.	TRBV7-9	CASSLPNQPQHF
.	TRBV13	CASSLVGGYTDTQYF
.	TRBV6-5	CASSPRGGVPYGYTF
TRBD2	TRBV28	CASSHGLAGASYEQYF
TRBD2	TRBV27	CASSAGTSGTYEQYF
TRBD1	TRBV12-3/TRBV12-4	CASSSYRGDTQYF
TRBD2	TRBV10-3	CAISEPLDWLAGGREVSTGELFF
TRBD2	TRBV2	CASSLIGGPTSGTYYEQYF
.	TRBV3-1/TRBV3-2	CASSQDSWGGNTIYF
.	TRBV11-2	CASSLGGSNTEAFF
.	TRBV18	CASSRGYQDEQYF
TRBD1	TRBV7-2	CASNLGTGASYEQYF
.	TRBV24-1	CATSDTGGSYNEQFF
TRBD1	TRBV5-6	CASSWRLGTGGSYNSPLHF
.	TRBV5-1	CASSYLGGTGELFF
TRBD1	TRBV18	CASSLQARTGRETQYF
.	TRBV5-5	CASSTQTGSGETQYF
.	TRBV5-1	CASSPQSSGNTIYF
.	TRBV11-2	CASSLRRGTGELFF
.	TRBV5-8	CASTRENTEAFF